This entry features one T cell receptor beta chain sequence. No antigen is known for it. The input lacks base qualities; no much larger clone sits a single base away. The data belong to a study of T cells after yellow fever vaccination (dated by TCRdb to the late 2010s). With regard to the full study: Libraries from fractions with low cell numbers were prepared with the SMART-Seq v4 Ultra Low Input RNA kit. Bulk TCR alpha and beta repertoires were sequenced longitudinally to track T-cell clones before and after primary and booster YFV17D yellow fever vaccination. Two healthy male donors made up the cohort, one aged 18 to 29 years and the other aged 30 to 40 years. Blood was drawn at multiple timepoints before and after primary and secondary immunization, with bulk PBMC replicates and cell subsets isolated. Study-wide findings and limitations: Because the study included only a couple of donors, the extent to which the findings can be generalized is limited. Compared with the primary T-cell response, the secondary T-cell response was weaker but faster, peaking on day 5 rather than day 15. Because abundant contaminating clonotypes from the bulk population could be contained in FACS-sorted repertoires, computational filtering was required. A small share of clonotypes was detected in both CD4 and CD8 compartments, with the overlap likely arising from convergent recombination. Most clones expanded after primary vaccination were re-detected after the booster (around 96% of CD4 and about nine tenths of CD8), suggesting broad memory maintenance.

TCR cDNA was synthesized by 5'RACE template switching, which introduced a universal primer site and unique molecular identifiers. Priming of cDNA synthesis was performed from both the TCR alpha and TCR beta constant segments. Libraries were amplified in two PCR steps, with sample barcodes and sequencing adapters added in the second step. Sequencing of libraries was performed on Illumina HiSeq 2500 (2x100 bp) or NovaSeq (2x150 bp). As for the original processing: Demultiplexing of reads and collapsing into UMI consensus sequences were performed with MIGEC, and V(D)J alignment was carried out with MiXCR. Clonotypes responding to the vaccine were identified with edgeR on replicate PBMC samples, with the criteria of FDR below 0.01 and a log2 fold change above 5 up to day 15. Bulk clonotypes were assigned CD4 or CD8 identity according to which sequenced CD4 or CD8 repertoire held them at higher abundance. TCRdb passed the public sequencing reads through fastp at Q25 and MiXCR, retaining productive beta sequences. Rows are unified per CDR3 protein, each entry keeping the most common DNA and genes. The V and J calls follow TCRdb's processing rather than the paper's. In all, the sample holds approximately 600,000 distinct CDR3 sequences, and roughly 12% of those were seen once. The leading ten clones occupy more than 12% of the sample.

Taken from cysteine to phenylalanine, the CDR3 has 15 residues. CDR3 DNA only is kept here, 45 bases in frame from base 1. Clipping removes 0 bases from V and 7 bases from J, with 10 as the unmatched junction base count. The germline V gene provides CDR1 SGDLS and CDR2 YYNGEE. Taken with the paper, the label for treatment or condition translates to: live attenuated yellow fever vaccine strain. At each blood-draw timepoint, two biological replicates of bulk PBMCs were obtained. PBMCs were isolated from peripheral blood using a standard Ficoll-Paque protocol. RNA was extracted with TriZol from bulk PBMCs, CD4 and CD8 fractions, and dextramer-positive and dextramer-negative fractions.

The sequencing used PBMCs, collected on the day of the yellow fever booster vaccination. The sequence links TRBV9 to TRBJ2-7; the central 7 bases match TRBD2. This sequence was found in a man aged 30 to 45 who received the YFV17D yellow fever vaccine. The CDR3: CASSVGAAGVREQYF. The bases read TGTGCCAGCAGCGTAGGGGCTGCGGGAGTTAGGGAGCAGTACTTC.